The 28 T cell receptor beta chains presented below share a single source sample, sequenced in a study of shared clonotypes between healthy human individuals. The naive CD8 fraction comprised CD45RO-negative cells positively selected for CCR7 and excluded terminally differentiated effector memory CD45RA+ cells. Sequenced by immunoSEQ multiplex PCR; TCRdb stores in-frame clones only, minus some. The sample records 800,000 to 950,000 clones, about 96% being singletons. Sequencing input: naive CD8+ T cells sorted from blood. These receptors came from a man aged 25 to 45 in good health.

The chain combines TRBV5-6 with TRBJ2-2, with D possibly being TRBD2 (6 bases). Germline V gene sequence: CDR1 SGHDT, CDR2 YYEEEE. The CDR3 contains 18 residues. Trimming took 0 bases from V and 7 from J, leaving 22 bases between them. The CDR3 is CASSLVVLAGGEIGELFF. For the CDR3, the DNA is TGTGCCAGCAGCTTGGTCGTCCTAGCCGGAGGGGAGATCGGGGAGCTGTTTTTT.

The V call is TRBV27, the J call TRBJ2-7; D is perhaps TRBD2 (5 bases). Germline values: CDR1 MNHEY, CDR2 SMNVEV (reference sequence). The CDR3 totals 14 residues. V lost 5 bases, J lost 7 bases, and 18 bases lay in between. CDR3 protein: CASSPRTGFGEQYF. As DNA, the CDR3 is TGTGCCAGCAGTCCAAGAACGGGGTTTGGTGAGCAGTACTTC.

The chain is built from TRBV27 and TRBJ2-7, with 8 bases lining up with TRBD1. This CDR3 is 14 amino acids long. The ends lost 3 bases at V and 3 bases at J; junction bases unmatched: 4. The V gene's germline CDR1 is MNHEY and CDR2 SMNVEV (reference sequence). CDR3 sequence: CASSFGTGNYEQYF. The CDR3 DNA is TGTGCCAGCAGTTTTGGGACAGGCAACTACGAGCAGTACTTC.

The chain links TRBV7-2 to TRBJ2-1; 7 bases are shared with TRBD2. Germline trimming cut 1 base from V and 7 bases from J; bases unmatched to any gene: 13. This CDR3 is 17 amino acids long. Germline V gene lookup returns CDR1 SGHTA and CDR2 FQGNSA. This CDR3 is CASSLVAGEGKGNEQFF. The CDR3 DNA follows: TGTGCCAGCAGCTTAGTGGCGGGAGAAGGTAAAGGGAATGAGCAGTTCTTC.

This clone was recorded once. The rearrangement joins TRBV30 to TRBJ2-5, with 10 bases matching TRBD1. Germline lookup yields CDR1 GTSNPN and CDR2 SVGIG (reference sequence). This CDR3 is built from 15 residues. Trimming at V came to 3 bases and at J to 5 bases, leaving 9 bases not matched to a gene. CDR3 residues: CAWRPGTGAQETQYF. The CDR3 DNA follows: TGTGCCTGGAGGCCCGGGACAGGGGCCCAGGAGACCCAGTACTTC.

A remark on this clone: Within the sample, other DNA sequences also encode this same CDR3. CDR3 region: CASSQDGTGGYEQYF. DNA for the CDR3: TGCGCCAGCAGCCAAGATGGGACAGGGGGCTACGAGCAGTACTTC. This chain joins TRBV4-3 and TRBJ2-7; TRBD1 aligns across 11 bases. This CDR3 has 15 residues. The germline V gene has CDR1 LGHNA and CDR2 YSLEER. V was pared by 0 bases and J by 3 bases, with 1 base of the junction left unmatched.

The J gene is TRBJ1-5, the V gene TRBV7-8; TRBD1 matches at 9 bases. The CDR3 loop spans 19 amino acids. Germline CDR1 is SGHVS and CDR2 is FQNEAQ. Trimming took 2 bases from V and 3 from J; bases not matched to a gene: 14. The CDR3 DNA reads as TGTGCCAGCAGCTTAAGCGGTATGGGACAGGGCGAAAACAATCAGCCCCAGCATTTT. Amino acids: CASSLSGMGQGENNQPQHF.

The CDR3 sequence is CASSLIRATGELFF. Here the CDR3 DNA reads TGTGCCAGCAGTTTAATTCGGGCCACCGGGGAGCTGTTTTTT. The J gene is TRBJ2-2, the V gene TRBV28; unclear D gene. Trimming stripped 2 bases from V and 4 bases from J, with 8 bases between. From germline, CDR1 is MDHEN and CDR2 SYDVKM. The CDR3 length is 14 residues.

The rearrangement uses TRBV27 and TRBJ2-5, with D possibly TRBD1 on 5 matching bases. The CDR3 is made up of 15 amino acids. CDR1 MNHEY and CDR2 SMNVEV come from the germline V gene (reference sequence). V lost 3 bases and J lost 4, with 15 bases in between. The chain's CDR3 is CASSFKGPPGETQYF. In DNA, the CDR3 is TGTGCCAGCAGTTTTAAGGGGCCGCCTGGAGAGACCCAGTACTTC.

DNA for the CDR3: TGTGCCAGCAGTTTAAGTCAGTACTATGGCTACACCTTC. Protein product: CASSLSQYYGYTF. The V and J genes are TRBV28 and TRBJ1-2; D is undetermined. The CDR3 length is 13 residues. V lost 2 bases and J lost 3, with 7 bases in between. The germline CDR1 and CDR2 sequences are MDHEN and SYDVKM.

This chain joins TRBV9 and TRBJ1-5; D is ambiguous. Germline values: CDR1 SGDLS, CDR2 YYNGEE. V was trimmed by 0 bases and J by 1 base, leaving 8 bases between them. The CDR3 totals 15 residues. CDR3 nucleotide sequence: TGTGCCAGCAGCGTAGGGGGTCGGAGCAATCAGCCCCAGCATTTT. This translates into CASSVGGRSNQPQHF.

The V gene is TRBV7-8, the J gene TRBJ1-5; 9 bases agree with TRBD1. J gave up 4 bases and V 4 bases, and 8 bases lay outside the gene matches. CDR1 SGHVS and CDR2 FQNEAQ come from the germline V gene. CDR3 length: 16 amino acids. The CDR3 bases are TGTGCCAGCAGCTCAAAGAGGGGACAGGGAAATCAGCCCCAGCATTTT. It codes for CASSSKRGQGNQPQHF.

As to this clone: The same CDR3 can be traced to other DNA sequences in this sample. The gene calls are TRBV30 and TRBJ2-7; 7 nucleotides align to TRBD2. The CDR3 is 13 residues long. V lost 3 bases, J lost 1 base, and 3 bases stayed unmatched. From germline, CDR1 is GTSNPN and CDR2 SVGIG (reference sequence). The CDR3 DNA is TGTGCCTGGAGGGGCGGGGGATCCTACGAGCAGTACTTC. Translated: CAWRGGGSYEQYF.

This clone was seen just once. This chain connects TRBV19 to TRBJ1-1; D unresolved. V was clipped by 7 bases and J by 0 bases, with 12 bases between them. This CDR3 comprises 14 residues. Germline V gene sequence: CDR1 LNHDA, CDR2 SQIVND (reference sequence). CDR3 bases: TGTGCCAGTACCCCGTACGGGTTGAACACTGAAGCTTTCTTT. This sequence encodes CASTPYGLNTEAFF.

A single count supports this clone. The chain combines TRBV15 with TRBJ2-3; 7 bases are shared with TRBD2. V shed 1 base and J 4 bases; nucleotides not matched to a gene: 8. From germline, CDR1 is LNHNV and CDR2 YYDKDF (reference sequence). CDR3 size: 16 residues. CDR3 bases: TGTGCCACCAGCAGAGGAGAAGGCGGGAGCTCAGATACGCAGTATTTT. Residues: CATSRGEGGSSDTQYF.

CDR3 sequence: CASGPDPSGSTDTQYF. In DNA, the CDR3 is TGTGCCAGCGGACCGGACCCTAGCGGAAGCACAGATACGCAGTATTTT. The chain joins TRBV2 to TRBJ2-3; TRBD2 matches 7 bases. Germline CDR1 reads SNHLY; CDR2 reads FYNNEI. CDR3 size: 16 residues. Trimming cost V 8 bases and J 0 bases; bases outside gene matches: 11.

V usage is TRBV27 and J usage is TRBJ2-7, with 7 bases lining up with TRBD1. Per the germline V gene, CDR1 is MNHEY and CDR2 is SMNVEV (reference sequence). J lost 1 base, V lost 6 bases, and 9 bases had no gene match. The CDR3 runs 15 residues. The CDR3 region has the DNA TGTGCCAGCAGCCTGACAGGGTACGAGTCCTACGAGCAGTACTTC. This translates into CASSLTGYESYEQYF.

The chain is built from TRBV9 and TRBJ2-5; D ambiguous. Germline V gene sequence: CDR1 SGDLS, CDR2 YYNGEE. The CDR3 totals 15 residues. Trimming left V 4 bases short and J 3 bases short, with 16 bases between. This CDR3 reads CASSLRVGGKETQYF. The CDR3 nucleotides are TGTGCCAGCAGCTTACGGGTCGGTGGGAAAGAGACCCAGTACTTC.

The rearrangement links TRBV6-6 to TRBJ2-7; TRBD2 is a possible D gene (6 bases). Trimming left V 7 bases short and J 7 bases short, with 26 bases between. The CDR3 is 16 residues long. Germline V gives CDR1 MNHNY, CDR2 SVGAGI (reference sequence). CDR3 sequence: CASTPGAYRPGEEQYF. CDR3 nucleotides: TGTGCCAGCACCCCCGGAGCGTATCGCCCGGGAGAAGAGCAGTACTTC.

The chain employs TRBV7-9 and TRBJ2-2; 9 nucleotides match TRBD1. The V and J ends lost 4 bases and 1 base, in that order; junction bases with no gene match: 4. This CDR3 is built from 16 residues. Germline loops: CDR1 SEHNR, CDR2 FQNEAQ (reference sequence). The CDR3 DNA follows: TGTGCCAGCAGCTGGGGGACAGGGTGGAACACCGGGGAGCTGTTTTTT. Translated: CASSWGTGWNTGELFF.

The chain links TRBV7-2 to TRBJ2-1; D is possibly TRBD2 (7 bases). From germline, CDR1 is SGHTA and CDR2 FQGNSA. The germline V and J ends were trimmed by 6 bases and 0 bases, with 24 bases remaining between them. The CDR3 contains 19 residues. DNA for the CDR3: TGTGCCAGCAGTTCACCCAGGGGTGCGCGGGAGCACTCCTACAATGAGCAGTTCTTC. It encodes CASSSPRGAREHSYNEQFF.

CDR3 residues: CASSASFGTSGKLNEQFF. The CDR3 DNA sequence: TGTGCCAGTAGCGCCTCTTTTGGGACTAGCGGGAAGTTAAATGAGCAGTTCTTC. The chain couples TRBV19 to TRBJ2-1, with 13 bases that match TRBD2. Trimming removed 6 bases from V and 7 bases from J; junction bases left unmatched: 15. The CDR3 spans 18 residues. Per the germline V gene, CDR1 is LNHDA and CDR2 is SQIVND (reference sequence).

The chain combines TRBV4-3 with TRBJ2-7; TRBD1 might be the D (6 bases). The CDR3 is 13 amino acids. Germline V gene data show CDR1 as LGHNA and CDR2 as YSLEER. V dropped 4 bases and J dropped 1 base, with 8 bases sitting between them. The CDR3 DNA reads as TGCGCCAGCAGCCTAGGACAGTCCTACGAGCAGTACTTC. It encodes CASSLGQSYEQYF.

About this clone: A junction end diverges from the germline sequence, so it may reflect a read error. The genes are TRBV7-9 and TRBJ2-1; D uncertain. CDR3 length equals 15 residues. Germline lookup yields CDR1 SEHNR and CDR2 FQNEAQ (reference sequence). CDR3 residues: CASSSEFMGYTEQFF. CDR3 bases: TGTGCCAGCAGCTCCGAATTTATGGGTTACACTGAGCAGTTCTTC.

The genes are TRBV7-8 and TRBJ1-2; D call uncertain. The CDR3 extends over 13 amino acids. The germline V gene has CDR1 SGHVS and CDR2 FQNEAQ. The V and J ends lost 5 bases and 6 bases respectively, with 13 bases between them. CDR3 DNA sequence: TGTGCCAGCAGCCCGCCCGCCGGCCATGGCTACACCTTC. The encoded protein is CASSPPAGHGYTF.

The chain couples TRBV15 to TRBJ2-1; a possible D gene is TRBD2 (6 bases). The V end lost 2 bases, the J end lost 9 bases, and 11 bases lay between the germline ends. The CDR3 sequence is 13 residues long. Per the germline V gene, CDR1 is LNHNV and CDR2 is YYDKDF (reference sequence). CDR3 coding DNA: TGTGCCACCAGCAGAATCTCTAGCGCTGAGCAGTTCTTC. Translating gives CATSRISSAEQFF.

V usage is TRBV7-8 and J usage is TRBJ1-5; 7 nucleotides match TRBD1. In germline, CDR1 is SGHVS, CDR2 FQNEAQ. The CDR3 covers 14 residues. V gave up 6 bases and J gave up 4 bases; unmatched junction bases: 6. The CDR3 loop reads CASRRTGFNQPQHF. The CDR3 DNA sequence: TGTGCCAGCAGGAGGACAGGCTTTAATCAGCCCCAGCATTTT. Drawing the rest from reference TRBV7-8 and TRBJ1-5, the complete variable domain is GAGVSQSPRYKVAKRGQDVALRCDPISGHVSLFWYQQALGQGPEFLTYFQNEAQLDKSGLPSDRFFAERPEGSVSTLKIQRTQQEDSAVYLCASRRTGFNQPQHFGDGTRLSIL.

As concerns this clone: The same CDR3 can be traced to other DNA sequences in this sample. The chain combines TRBV5-1 with TRBJ2-1; D unresolved. Germline CDR1 SGHRS, CDR2 YFSETQ. The CDR3 covers 12 residues. Trimming took 0 bases from V and 10 from J, leaving 8 bases between them. CDR3 sequence reads: CASSLGLDEQFF. The CDR3 DNA follows: TGCGCCAGCAGCTTGGGTCTAGACGAGCAGTTCTTC.